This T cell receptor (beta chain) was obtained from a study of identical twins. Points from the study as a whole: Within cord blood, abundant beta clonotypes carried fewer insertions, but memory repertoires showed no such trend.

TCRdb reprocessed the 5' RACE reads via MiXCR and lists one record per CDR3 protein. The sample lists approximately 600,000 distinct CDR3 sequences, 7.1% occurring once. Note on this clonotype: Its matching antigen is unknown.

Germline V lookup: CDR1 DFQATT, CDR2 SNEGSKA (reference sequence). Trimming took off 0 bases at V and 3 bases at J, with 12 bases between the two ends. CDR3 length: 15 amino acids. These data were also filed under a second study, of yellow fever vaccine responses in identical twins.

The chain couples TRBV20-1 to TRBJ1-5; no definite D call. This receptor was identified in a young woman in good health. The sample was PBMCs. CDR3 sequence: CSARDPHRDNQPQHF. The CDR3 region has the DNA TGCAGTGCTAGAGATCCCCATAGAGACAATCAGCCCCAGCATTTT.